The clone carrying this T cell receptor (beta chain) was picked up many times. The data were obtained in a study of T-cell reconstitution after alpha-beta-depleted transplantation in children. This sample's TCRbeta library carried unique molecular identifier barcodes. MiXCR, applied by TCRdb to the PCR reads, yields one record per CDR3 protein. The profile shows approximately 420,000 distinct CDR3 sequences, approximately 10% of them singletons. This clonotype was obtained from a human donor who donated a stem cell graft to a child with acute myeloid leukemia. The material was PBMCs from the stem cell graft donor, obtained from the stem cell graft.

CDR3 amino acids: CSGGQGREQYF. Here the CDR3 DNA reads TGCAGCGGTGGACAGGGTAGGGAGCAGTACTTC. The genes are TRBV29-1 and TRBJ2-7, with TRBD1 matching over 8 bases. CDR3 length: 11 amino acids. Unmatched junction bases numbered 6, after V lost 7 bases and J lost 7 bases. Germline V CDR1 and CDR2: SQVTM, ANQGSEA.